A selection of T cell receptor beta chains follows, all from one sample in a study of a mutant IDH1 vaccine in newly diagnosed glioma. These TCRs are of unknown antigen specificity. Measured with immunoSEQ multiplex PCR; TCRdb has only the in-frame clones, and not every one. The profile shows around 78,000 clones, roughly nine tenths of them singletons. Sequencing was performed on PBMCs, taken from a glioma patient whose treatment included an IDH1 peptide vaccine. Receptors were obtained from a woman in her 50s with glioma. The CDR3 runs from the conserved cysteine through the conserved F or W. A D gene is named only where the DNA matches it firmly. The size entry is marked missing in some rows and otherwise reads once, few, many or a size class.

>TRBJ1-6|17|-|-|TRBV10-3
TGTGCCATCAGTGAGTCGGGCGGGGGCGATCTAGGTTCACCCCTCCACTTT
CAISESGGGDLGSPLHF
>TRBJ2-1|17|-|-|TRBV7-8
TGTGCCAGCAGCTTATTCCTTGGGTTGTCGGGCTACAATGAGCAGTTCTTC
CASSLFLGLSGYNEQFF
>TRBJ2-2|15|-|-|TRBV7-2
TGTGCCAGCAGCTTAGGGACTTTGGTCACCGGGGAGCTGTTTTTT
CASSLGTLVTGELFF
>TRBJ1-5|14|-|-|TRBV28
TGTGCCAGCAGTTTTCGGCAAGGGGGTCAGCCCCAGCATTTT
CASSFRQGGQPQHF
>TRBJ1-1|15|TRBD1|-|TRBV14
TGTGCCAGCAGCCAAGTTAGGGGGCGGAACACTGAAGCTTTCTTT
CASSQVRGRNTEAFF
>TRBJ2-2|12|-|-|TRBV2
TGTGCCAGCACCAACATCGGCGGGGAGCTGTTTTTT
CASTNIGGELFF
>TRBJ2-7|15|-|-|TRBV11-2
TGTGCCAGCAGCTACGGGAGAGGGGAAACCTACGAGCAGTACTTC
CASSYGRGETYEQYF
>TRBJ2-5|13|-|-|TRBV7-3
TGTGCCAGCAGCTTCGACACTCGAGAGACCCAGTACTTC
CASSFDTRETQYF
>TRBJ1-4|15|TRBD1|-|TRBV5-6
TGTGCCAGCAGCTCGCAGGGGGGCGCTTTTCAAAAACTGTTTTTT
CASSSQGGAFQKLFF
>TRBJ1-2|13|-|-|TRBV6-1
TGTGCCAGCAGGGGTTTGAGTAACTATGGCTACACCTTC
CASRGLSNYGYTF
>TRBJ1-2|14|-|-|TRBV5-6
TGTGCCAGCACCACTCTCGCCTCTAACTATGGCTACACCTTC
CASTTLASNYGYTF
>TRBJ2-3|14|TRBD2|-|TRBV6-4
TGTGCCAGCAGGGGGGGACTAGCATCAGATACGCAGTATTTT
CASRGGLASDTQYF
>TRBJ1-2|13|-|-|TRBV2
TGTGCCAGCACGACAGGAGCTAACTATGGCTACACCTTC
CASTTGANYGYTF
>TRBJ1-3|15|-|-|TRBV10-3
TGTGCCATCAGCGGAGTCAGCAGGGTTGGAAACACCATATATTTT
CAISGVSRVGNTIYF
>TRBJ2-3|14|TRBD1|-|TRBV9
TGTGCCAGCAGCGTACAGGGGGCGGGAGATACGCAGTATTTT
CASSVQGAGDTQYF
>TRBJ1-2|15|-|-|TRBV9
TGTGCCAGCAGCCCAGGACTGGAAATTTTCTATGGCTACACCTTC
CASSPGLEIFYGYTF
>TRBJ1-5|15|TRBD1|-|TRBV9
TGTGCCAGCAGCGCCGGGACAGGGAGGAATCAGCCCCAGCATTTT
CASSAGTGRNQPQHF
>TRBJ2-1|12|TRBD2|-|TRBV2
TGTGCCAGCAGCTTGGGGGGGGTTGAGCAGTTCTTC
CASSLGGVEQFF
>TRBJ2-7|15|-|-|TRBV28
TGTGCCGTCCTAAGCCCCTCGGGGAGACCCTACGAGCAGTACTTC
CAVLSPSGRPYEQYF
>TRBJ2-2|16|-|-|TRBV15
TGTGCCACCAGCAGAGAGGACAGGGCGGGGGCCGGGGAGCTGTTTTTT
CATSREDRAGAGELFF
>TRBJ1-2|15|-|-|TRBV4-1
TGCGCCAGCAGCCAAGGGTCTACAGGGAGCTATGGCTACACCTTC
CASSQGSTGSYGYTF
>TRBJ2-1|13|-|-|TRBV11-3
TGTGCCAGCAGCTCGGGACCGTACAATGAGCAGTTCTTC
CASSSGPYNEQFF
>TRBJ2-1|11|-|-|TRBV28
TGTGCCAGCAGTTTAGTCAATGAGCAGTTCTTC
CASSLVNEQFF
>TRBJ1-5|14|-|-|TRBV19
TGTGCCAGTAGTCTAGGGGGGAGGGATCAGCCCCAGCATTTT
CASSLGGRDQPQHF
>TRBJ2-7|13|-|-|TRBV30
TGTGCCTGGAGTGGCGGGAAATCCTACGAGCAGTACTTC
CAWSGGKSYEQYF
>TRBJ2-1|17|-|-|TRBV11-2
TGTGCCAGCAGCTTAGATCATTTCGCCCTCGGCGAGAATGAGCAGTTCTTC
CASSLDHFALGENEQFF
>TRBJ1-3|14|-|-|TRBV25-1
TGTGCCAGCAGTGAATACCGAGGGGTTAACACCATATATTTT
CASSEYRGVNTIYF
>TRBJ1-1|11|-|-|TRBV28
TGTGCCAGCAGGGACGGAGGAAAAGCTTTCTTT
CASRDGGKAFF
>TRBJ2-7|16|TRBD2|-|TRBV5-5
TGTGCCAGCAGCTTAGGACTAGCGGGAGGTGGAGGTGAGCAGTACTTC
CASSLGLAGGGGEQYF
>TRBJ1-1|14|TRBD1|-|TRBV27
TGTGCCAGCAGTGAGACAGGGGGGACGACTGAAGCTTTCTTT
CASSETGGTTEAFF
>TRBJ2-6|18|-|-|TRBV5-4
TGTGCCAGCACCATCGGGATGGCAGGGGATGCTGGGGCCAACGTCCTGACTTTC
CASTIGMAGDAGANVLTF
>TRBJ2-3|15|-|once|TRBV5-4
TGTGCCAGCAGCCCGACAGTTCATGGCACAGATACGCAGTATTTT
CASSPTVHGTDTQYF
>TRBJ1-3|15|-|once|TRBV28
TGTGCCAGCAGTCTCGCTTTGAACTCGGGAAACACCATATATTTT
CASSLALNSGNTIYF
>TRBJ2-7|16|-|once|TRBV5-8
TGTGCCAGCAGCTTGGGGGGGGGCCCCGGTTACGGCGAGCAGTACTTC
CASSLGGGPGYGEQYF
>TRBJ1-4|13|-|-|TRBV7-9
TGTGCCAGCCGTAGGGTCTCTAATGAAAAACTGTTTTTT
CASRRVSNEKLFF
>TRBJ2-3|16|-|-|TRBV5-1
TGCGCCAGCAGCCTACAGGGAGGGCCCTTGAAGGATACGCAGTATTTT
CASSLQGGPLKDTQYF
>TRBJ1-2|11|-|-|TRBV10-1
TGCGCCAGCAGTGAATGCGATGGCTACACCTTC
CASSECDGYTF
>TRBJ1-6|16|-|-|TRBV6-4
TGTGCCAGCAGTGACTCCTGGGGTCCGGGAAATTCACCCCTCCACTTT
CASSDSWGPGNSPLHF
>TRBJ2-3|18|-|-|TRBV28
TGTGCCAGCAGTTTAGATCTGGGGGCGGCTGGCCCCACAGATACGCAGTATTTT
CASSLDLGAAGPTDTQYF
>TRBJ2-7|14|-|-|TRBV27
TGTGCCAGCAGTTTATCCAGGAGACTCTACGAGCAGTACTTC
CASSLSRRLYEQYF
>TRBJ2-3|14|-|-|TRBV6-1
TGTGCCAGCAGGGGAGACATCGGAGTTGATACGCAGTATTTT
CASRGDIGVDTQYF
>TRBJ1-2|12|-|-|TRBV28
TGTGCCAGCAGTTTCCGCACTCGGGGCTACACCTTC
CASSFRTRGYTF
>TRBJ2-7|15|TRBD1|-|TRBV2
TGTGCCAGCAGTGAAGGGGCTGGCAGGGGGTACGAGCAGTACTTC
CASSEGAGRGYEQYF
>TRBJ1-5|16|-|-|TRBV4-1
TGCGCCAGCAGCCAAGAAGGCAGGTTTAGCAATCAGCCCCAGCATTTT
CASSQEGRFSNQPQHF
>TRBJ2-1|15|-|-|TRBV5-4
TGTGCCAGCAGCCCCCCTTTGCGGGCGGGGAATGAGCAGTTCTTC
CASSPPLRAGNEQFF
>TRBJ2-3|18|TRBD2|-|TRBV5-4
TGTGCCAGCAGCCCCGGGGCTAGCGGGAGTCCCAGCACAGATACGCAGTATTTT
CASSPGASGSPSTDTQYF
>TRBJ1-5|12|-|few|TRBV10-3
TGTGCCATCAGTGATCCAGGGCAGCCCCAGCATTTT
CAISDPGQPQHF
>TRBJ2-1|15|-|-|TRBV27
TGTGCCAGCAGTTTTATGTCACAGGGTTACAATGAGCAGTTCTTC
CASSFMSQGYNEQFF
>TRBJ2-2|19|TRBD2|-|TRBV27
TGTGCCAGCAGTCCGGGACTAGCGGGAGTATGGACCACCGGCGGGGAGCTGTTTTTT
CASSPGLAGVWTTGGELFF
>TRBJ2-1|15|TRBD1|few|TRBV19
TGTGCCAGTAGCCTCCGGGACAGGGATTACAATGAGCAGTTCTTC
CASSLRDRDYNEQFF
>TRBJ1-2|15|TRBD1|-|TRBV6-5
TGTGCCAGCACCCCCGGACAGGGCCCCACCTATGGCTACACCTTC
CASTPGQGPTYGYTF